What follows describes a single T cell receptor beta chain. The CDR3 totals 18 residues. V lost 2 bases to trimming and J lost 7 bases; unmatched junction nucleotides: 16. Germline CDR1 and CDR2: PRHDT and FYEKMQ (reference sequence). The source of the sample is a study of blood T cell repertoires in COVID-19. Overall study context: The United States, Italy and Spain supplied acute and convalescent COVID-19 samples. Sources were T cells, B-cell-depleted T cells, or PBMCs; the material itself was cDNA or gDNA.

Authors' analysis steps: Amplification from reference gene primers served as the basis for estimated nucleated cell counts. Clones were sequenced by immunoSEQ multiplex PCR, and TCRdb holds only the in-frame ones, with some missing. Clone size and V and J calls were adopted from that table, with D and trimming inferred from the DNA. The data contain 200,000 to 300,000 clones, roughly 82% of them singletons. This chain connects TRBV13 to TRBJ2-1, with 8 bases that match TRBD1. The sample taken for sequencing was peripheral blood. The receptor was isolated from a man older than 75 with acute or convalescent COVID-19. The CDR3 is CASSLPGQDSFDRNEQFF. In DNA, the CDR3 is TGTGCCAGCAGCTTACCGGGACAGGATTCGTTCGATCGTAATGAGCAGTTCTTC.